This T cell receptor (beta chain) emerged from a study of T cell responses to AZD1222 COVID-19 vaccine. Comment on this clone: Its antigen is still unknown.

Produced via immunoSEQ multiplex PCR; TCRdb's table is partial and in-frame only. This table holds tens of thousands of clones, roughly nine tenths found once. The CDR3 totals 16 residues. Germline CDR1 MRHNA, CDR2 SNTAGT. Germline trimming cut 3 bases from V and 1 base from J; bases unmatched to any gene: 1. General study findings and limits: The study reported that nearly half of spike-specific TCRs target unmutated variant regions. Donors in the cohort were predominantly white British and more often female, and clonal diversity was possibly underestimated. Baseline antibody screening turned up just a handful of seropositive AZD1222 recipients.

The source was peripheral blood, collected on day 0 of AZD1222 vaccination. This TCR derives from an adult in good health. This chain links TRBV6-4 with TRBJ2-3; 13 positions match TRBD2. The chain's CDR3 is CASSETSGGGTDTQYF. Here the CDR3 DNA reads TGTGCCAGCAGTGAAACTAGCGGGGGGGGCACAGATACGCAGTATTTT.